A single sample is the source of the 24 T cell receptor beta chains below, sequenced in a study of blood T cell repertoires in COVID-19. Profiled with immunoSEQ multiplex PCR; TCRdb holds only in-frame clones, not every one. The data contain over 200,000 clones, roughly 90% of them singletons. The sample taken for sequencing was peripheral blood. These receptors all come from a woman aged 60-75 years with acute or convalescent COVID-19.

The CDR3 DNA reads as TGTGCCAGCAGCCGTCGGACAGGCCATAATGAAAAACTGTTTTTT. It yields the protein CASSRRTGHNEKLFF. The chain recombines TRBV27 with TRBJ1-4; 7 positions match TRBD1. CDR3 length: 15 residues. The germline gives CDR1 MNHEY, CDR2 SMNVEV (reference sequence). The junction had 8 bases not matched to a gene; V was cut back by 6 bases and J by 4 bases.

The rearrangement joins TRBV11-3 to TRBJ2-2; a weak D match, TRBD1 (5 bases). The CDR3 has 16 amino acids. Germline CDR1 reads SGHNT; CDR2 reads YENEEA. Trimming left V 4 bases short and J 0 bases short, with 12 bases between. CDR3 protein: CASSSAGSSNTGELFF. DNA for the CDR3: TGTGCCAGCAGCTCAGCAGGGTCGTCGAACACCGGGGAGCTGTTTTTT.

This clone was counted once. The chain combines TRBV15 with TRBJ1-3; D perhaps matches TRBD1 (6 bases). V lost 0 bases to trimming and J lost 0 bases, with 9 bases between them. CDR3 length: 16 amino acids. Germline-derived CDR1 and CDR2 are LNHNV and YYDKDF (reference sequence). Here the CDR3 reads CATSRDRGASGNTIYF. The CDR3 nucleotides are TGTGCCACCAGCAGAGACAGGGGCGCCTCTGGAAACACCATATATTTT.

The genes are TRBV6-5 and TRBJ1-4; TRBD1 matches at 9 bases. The CDR3 runs to 12 residues. Germline V lookup: CDR1 MNHEY, CDR2 SVGAGI. Trimming at V came to 6 bases and at J to 10 bases, leaving 3 bases not matched to a gene. The CDR3 coding sequence is TGTGCCAGCAGACAGGGGGCCGGAAAACTGTTTTTT. Translation gives CASRQGAGKLFF.

The chain couples TRBV7-9 to TRBJ1-6, with D perhaps TRBD1 (6 bases). There are 16 residues in the CDR3. Looked up from germline, CDR1 is SEHNR and CDR2 is FQNEAQ (reference sequence). Trimming cost V 6 bases and J 0 bases, with 12 bases left between them. CDR3 coding DNA: TGTGCCAGCAGAAGTCAGGGGAGCTCCTATAATTCACCCCTCCACTTT. Protein: CASRSQGSSYNSPLHF.

The rearrangement joins TRBV5-1 to TRBJ2-3; 12 nucleotides agree with TRBD2. CDR3 length equals 14 residues. With V trimmed by 3 bases and J by 6 bases, 2 bases remained unmatched. The germline gives CDR1 SGHRS, CDR2 YFSETQ. CDR3 loop: CASSSGTSGDTQYF. The CDR3 DNA sequence: TGCGCCAGCAGCTCAGGGACTAGCGGGGATACGCAGTATTTT. The full variable domain, in which reference TRBV5-1 and TRBJ2-3 provide the parts outside the CDR3, is KAGVTQTPRYLIKTRGQQVTLSCSPISGHRSVSWYQQTPGQGLQFLFEYFSETQRNKGNFPGRFSGRQFSNSRSEMNVSTLELGDSALYLCASSSGTSGDTQYFGPGTRLTVL.

The chain joins TRBV4-2 to TRBJ1-6; D is ambiguous. V was cut by 0 bases and J by 7 bases, with 19 bases left in between. Per germline, CDR1 LGHNA and CDR2 YNFKEQ. The CDR3 consists of 18 residues. CDR3 bases: TGTGCCAGCAGCCAAGATCTTCTTATGGAGGGCAGGAATTCACCCCTCCACTTT. Protein sequence: CASSQDLLMEGRNSPLHF.

J is TRBJ2-7 and V is TRBV4-2, with 8 bases aligning to TRBD2. Germline V lookup: CDR1 LGHNA, CDR2 YNFKEQ. V was clipped by 1 base and J by 3 bases; unmatched bases: 5. CDR3 length: 15 residues. The CDR3 reads CASSQVTGGYYEQYF. The CDR3, as DNA: TGTGCCAGCAGCCAAGTAACGGGAGGGTACTACGAGCAGTACTTC.

The gene calls are TRBV6-5 and TRBJ2-1; 12 nucleotides match TRBD2. CDR1 is MNHEY, CDR2 SVGAGI, per germline. With V trimmed by 8 bases and J by 9 bases, 11 bases remained unmatched. This CDR3 spans 15 amino acids. This CDR3 is CASRRLAGGLGEQFF. DNA of the CDR3: TGTGCCAGCCGGCGCCTAGCGGGAGGGCTTGGTGAGCAGTTCTTC.

The CDR3 here is CASSDSGTAVSYEQYF. The CDR3 DNA reads as TGTGCCAGCAGTGATTCCGGGACAGCCGTCTCCTACGAGCAGTACTTC. The V and J genes are TRBV6-2 or TRBV6-3 and TRBJ2-7; 7 bases line up with TRBD1. CDR3 size: 16 residues. Germline CDR1 and CDR2: MNHEY and SVGEGT. The trim removed 5 bases at V and 0 bases at J, leaving 10 bases unmatched.

J is TRBJ1-2 and V is TRBV27, with D possibly being TRBD1 (5 bases). The length of the CDR3 is 16 residues. Germline CDR1 and CDR2: MNHEY and SMNVEV (reference sequence). Trimming removed 2 bases at V and 4 bases at J, with 17 bases between. The CDR3 protein is CASSLIPGSESYGYTF. The CDR3 DNA sequence: TGTGCCAGCAGTTTAATTCCAGGGTCTGAAAGCTATGGCTACACCTTC.

This chain joins TRBV30 and TRBJ1-3; the D gene is possibly TRBD1 (6 bases). Trimming took 2 bases from V and 0 from J, leaving 14 bases between them. The V gene's germline CDR1 is GTSNPN and CDR2 SVGIG (reference sequence). The CDR3 extends over 16 amino acids. The CDR3 coding sequence is TGTGCCTGGAGTATTATACAGGGAGTCTCTGGAAACACCATATATTTT. Translation gives CAWSIIQGVSGNTIYF.

The chain is built from TRBV6-1 and TRBJ2-3; 7 nucleotides match TRBD1. The CDR3 consists of 16 residues. V shed 0 bases, J shed 6 bases, and the junction held 9 bases outside the gene matches. Germline CDR1 and CDR2: MNHNS and SASEGT. CDR3 protein: CASSEALGRGQDTQYF. The CDR3 coding sequence is TGTGCCAGCAGTGAAGCTTTAGGACGGGGACAGGATACGCAGTATTTT.

This chain connects TRBV30 to TRBJ2-2, with D possibly matching TRBD2 (5 bases). The V gene lost 2 bases and the J gene lost 4 bases, with 20 bases spanning the gap. The germline V gene has CDR1 GTSNPN and CDR2 SVGIG (reference sequence). The CDR3 has 17 amino acids. The CDR3 here is CAWSIVRTARGTGELFF. Written as DNA, the CDR3 is TGTGCCTGGAGTATAGTACGGACTGCACGAGGCACCGGGGAGCTGTTTTTT.

About this clone itself: Other nucleotide sequences from this sample produce the same CDR3. The CDR3 spells CASSPAYEQYF. The CDR3 nucleotides are TGTGCCAGCAGTCCCGCCTACGAGCAGTACTTC. The J gene is TRBJ2-7, the V gene TRBV28; D is unresolved. Germline loops: CDR1 MDHEN, CDR2 SYDVKM. Trimming removed 5 bases at V and 2 bases at J, with 4 bases between. The CDR3 covers 11 residues.

V gene TRBV12-3 or TRBV12-4 combines with J gene TRBJ2-2; D remains unclear. This CDR3 spans 11 amino acids. V was pared by 6 bases and J by 6 bases, with 5 bases between. CDR3 coding DNA: TGTGCCAGCAGGGCCGCCGGGGAGCTGTTTTTT. Translated, it gives CASRAAGELFF.

The genes are TRBV5-8 and TRBJ2-5, with 8 bases aligning to TRBD1. Germline V gene lookup returns CDR1 SGHTS and CDR2 YDEGEE. J was trimmed by 2 bases and V by 4 bases; bases with no gene match: 7. The CDR3 sequence is 15 residues long. CDR3 sequence: CASSARTGKQETQYF. The CDR3 nucleotides read TGTGCCAGCAGCGCGAGGACAGGGAAGCAAGAGACCCAGTACTTC.

This chain uses TRBV19 with TRBJ2-4; 12 positions agree with TRBD2. Losses at the gene ends were 4 bases for V and 0 bases for J; bases not matched to a gene: 4. From germline, CDR1 is LNHDA and CDR2 SQIVND (reference sequence). This CDR3 has 17 amino acids. This CDR3 reads CASSRLAGVLAKNIQYF. CDR3 nucleotide sequence: TGTGCCAGTAGTAGACTAGCGGGGGTACTAGCCAAAAACATTCAGTACTTC.

This clone came up a few times. This chain connects TRBV4-2 to TRBJ2-2, with 9 bases identical to TRBD2. Trimming took 2 bases from V and 4 from J; bases not matched to a gene: 2. The CDR3 covers 15 residues. CDR1 and CDR2 from the germline V gene are LGHNA and YNFKEQ. CDR3 nucleotide sequence: TGTGCCAGCAGCCAACGGACTAGCGTCACCGGGGAGCTGTTTTTT. Protein product: CASSQRTSVTGELFF.

This clone was seen more than once but under ten times. This chain uses TRBV4-3 with TRBJ2-7; the match to TRBD2 covers 10 bases. CDR3 length: 17 residues. Germline-derived CDR1 and CDR2 are LGHNA and YSLEER. V shed 1 base, J shed 0 bases, and the junction held 6 bases outside the gene matches. Here the CDR3 DNA reads TGCGCCAGCAGCCAAGGGGGCTCTAGCGGGGGCTCCTACGAGCAGTACTTC. This codes for CASSQGGSSGGSYEQYF.

V is TRBV19 and J is TRBJ2-4, with D possibly TRBD2 on 5 matching bases. The CDR3 sequence is 16 residues long. Germline V CDR1 and CDR2: LNHDA, SQIVND (reference sequence). V was trimmed by 1 base and J by 0 bases, leaving 10 bases between them. CDR3 sequence reads: CASSIVGAGAKNIQYF. The CDR3 DNA follows: TGTGCCAGTAGTATAGTGGGTGCGGGAGCCAAAAACATTCAGTACTTC.

This sequence joins TRBV6-1 and TRBJ2-5; 8 bases are shared with TRBD2. The V gene's germline CDR1 is MNHNS and CDR2 SASEGT. The CDR3 has 17 amino acids. The J segment lost 1 base and the V segment lost 4 bases, leaving 11 bases of the junction unmatched. The CDR3 region has the DNA TGTGCCAGCAGTGGCAGAAGGACTAGCATCCCCCAAGAGACCCAGTACTTC. This encodes CASSGRRTSIPQETQYF.

The CDR3 sequence is CASSQDGSEGEQFF. The CDR3 DNA reads as TGCGCCAGCAGCCAAGACGGGAGCGAGGGTGAGCAGTTCTTC. V usage is TRBV4-3 and J usage is TRBJ2-1, with TRBD2 as a possible D gene (6 bases). The length of the CDR3 is 14 residues. Germline V gene data show CDR1 as LGHNA and CDR2 as YSLEER. V was pared by 0 bases and J by 9 bases, with 12 bases between.

The chain carries TRBV30 and TRBJ1-1, with unresolved D. The CDR3 extends over 12 amino acids. V was clipped by 7 bases and J by 1 base, with 10 bases between them. CDR1 GTSNPN and CDR2 SVGIG come from the germline V gene (reference sequence). The DNA of the CDR3 is TGTGCCTACGCCAAAGCGAACACTGAAGCTTTCTTT. This sequence encodes CAYAKANTEAFF.